This T cell receptor beta chain was observed in a study of cytomegalovirus exposure and HLA in healthy donors listed by TCRdb under 2017. With regard to the full study: An earlier analysis of some 500 of the donors reported approximately 290 Gb of sequence data and some 120 million unique TCR beta sequences from 190 million or so T cells. Every repertoire in the discovery cohort had been generated on one and the same sequencing platform. An earlier analysis of several hundred of the donors used high-throughput TCR beta sequencing to judge whether each TCR beta V gene segment behaved as functional or pseudogenic. Several DR-DQ haplotypes were handled as single units for association and clustering because linkage in the cohort was strong. To predict cytomegalovirus infection status, the study combined high-throughput TCR immunosequencing, statistical association of individual TCRs with disease status, and machine learning. The study aimed to test whether signatures of past pathogen exposure could be identified by cataloging public T cell receptors. Approximately 330 gigabases of sequencing data and about 92 million unique TCR sequences made up an early release that covered approximately 700 HLA-typed donors. In a later genetic analysis, genome-wide SNP genotypes for about 65% of the roughly 700 donors were used, and that subset was treated as a discovery cohort. To study patterns of TCR occurrence, a later analysis re-analyzed previously published TCR beta repertoires from around 670 donors and added high-resolution HLA genotyping. The study profiled the T cell repertoires of hundreds of subjects by immunosequencing and related them to cytomegalovirus serostatus. The number of typed donors differed by locus: about 620-640 for A, B, C, DRB1 and DQB1; approximately 530 for DQA1; over 600 for DPA1; and about 470 for DPB1. In addition to the first cohort of 666 subjects, a separate validation cohort of 130 or so different subjects was used. Class I and class II HLA loci were covered by the typing at four-digit resolution. Of the roughly 410 genotyped donors, 70% to 90% were placed in the genetic ancestry cluster associated with self-reported Caucasian donors. Donor age, sex, ethnicity and CMV serostatus were compiled alongside the repertoire data. Across about 380 genotyped donors of the cohort, an average of 235,054 unique TCR beta nucleotide sequences per donor were sequenced, and roughly 18% of those sequences were non-productive. The later analysis used no new phenotypic data to find candidate immune exposures, relying instead on TCR beta sequences and their occurrence across donors.

Study-wide findings and limitations: A cluster of highly shared sequence variants was judged likely to represent a technical artifact of the sequencing pipeline. In a later analysis, HLA-associated TCR beta chains were found to be more clonally expanded and to have lower generation probabilities than equally common non-associated chains. Sequencing depth was assumed to be roughly uniform across donors in the presence/absence analyses, though that assumption may not hold. While some public TCRs were present in many individuals, most TCR sequences turned up only very rarely across donors. In a later analysis, several top co-occurrence clusters were reported to appear linked to parvovirus B19, influenza, CMV and Epstein-Barr virus. A few of the identified cytomegalovirus-associated TCR beta chains were confirmed in vitro to be specific for cytomegalovirus antigens. In a later analysis, 16,951 TCR beta sequences were associated with specific HLA alleles at a false discovery rate of 0.05. Correlated functional status among segregating V segments might reflect linkage disequilibrium, but an unknown experimental factor could not be ruled out. CMV serostatus was the only immune exposure information available for the cohort. Because HLA typing was unavailable for some donors at each locus, only the typed subset was used in association tests. Assigning TCR associations to individual alleles was difficult when HLA alleles, especially DR and DQ, strongly co-occurred. In the study, some 160 TCR beta chains were listed as associated with cytomegalovirus. In a later genetic analysis, fewer N-insertions in productive TCRs were reported among donors in an Asian-associated ancestry cluster than the approximately 710-donor mean. Because counts were too low, seventeen rarely observed V segments, including chromosome 9 orphons, were excluded from the earlier analysis of fewer than 650 of the donors. A later analysis found that TCR association rates varied across HLA loci, with DRB1 alleles showing the most associated TCRs and HLA-C alleles the fewest. This cohort had only TCR beta chains sequenced, and the lack of alpha or paired-chain data limited which features could be detected. A later analysis found that most CMV-associated TCR beta chains appeared HLA-restricted, with HLA associations seemingly driven largely by CMV exposure. It was suggested by the authors that the approach could potentially be generalized to other disease states and immunological phenotypes. An association between a missense DCLRE1C variant and V-gene and J-gene trimming of TCR beta chains was found in a later genetic analysis and replicated in an independent cohort. The classifier was reported to diagnose cytomegalovirus status with high specificity and sensitivity in both the original and validation cohorts. Because the 87-base-pair reads could not distinguish some IMGT-functional V segments, including TRBV6-2 and TRBV6-3, those segments were excluded. An earlier analysis of 587 of the donors showed that most TCR beta V segments appeared in productive rearrangements either about 87% or about 30% of the time, which broadly matched IMGT annotations. A further reported finding was that TCR beta sequences accurately predicted the HLA-A and HLA-B alleles for most subjects in the first cohort.

CDR1 and CDR2, per the germline V gene, are LGHNA and YNFKEQ. V is shortened by 3 bases, J by 2 bases, and the region joining them spans 14 bases. Including the terminal cysteine and phenylalanine, the CDR3 comprises 15 residues. The DNA shown is the 45-base CDR3, in frame from base 1. As for this clone: The antigen this receptor binds is unknown. Per-base quality was not reported, and no clone a single base away is much larger than it.

Receptor libraries were prepared by the immunoSEQ multiplex PCR assay. A mixture of 60 forward primers for TCR Vbeta segments and 13 reverse primers for TCR Jbeta segments was used in the multiplex PCR. The CDR3 region of rearranged TCR beta genes was amplified from genomic DNA with a multiplex PCR assay. On the Illumina HiSeq System, the amplified TCR beta libraries were sequenced as 87-base-pair reads. For the original study's pipeline: Across the 640 or so repertoires, a later analysis counted 80 million or so unique TCR beta chains, about 10 million of which were shared by at least two donors. To remove PCR and sequencing errors, raw reads were error-corrected and collapsed into unique sequences using a nearest-neighbor algorithm that merged closely related sequences. CDR3 sequences were aligned to IMGT reference sequences to assign V, D and J gene segments. For a sequence to be retained, a match of at least six nucleotides to both a V gene segment and a J gene segment was required. A rearrangement counted as productive if the CDR3 had no stop codons and remained in frame with V and J, and every other rearrangement counted as non-productive. Following IMGT convention, CDR3 was defined as the stretch from the second conserved V-encoded cysteine up to the conserved J-encoded phenylalanine. Sequences without an unambiguous match to a single V gene segment were excluded from the earlier analysis of almost 600 of the donors. In an earlier analysis of several hundred of the donors, V segments were called functional above 56.7% productive rearrangements and were called segregating when the between-donor standard deviation exceeded 5%. To diagnose cytomegalovirus status from the catalog of TCR beta chain sequences, a statistical classification framework was built. In a later analysis, TCR nucleotide sequences were compared against IMGT/GENE-DB human TR gene sequences so that V and J genes could be assigned. A later analysis assigned CDR3 sequences and most-parsimonious VDJ recombination scenarios with the TCRdist pipeline. In a later analysis, every TCR beta chain was defined by the combination of its CDR3 amino acid sequence and its V-gene family, and reads without a unique V-gene family were dropped. A later analysis removed roughly 590 highly shared, low-generation-probability nucleotide sequences to deal with suspected cross-contamination and a sequencing artifact. A later analysis calculated a clonal expansion index for each public chain from normalized within-repertoire ranks of inferred template counts. In a later analysis, generation probabilities were computed with a VDJ recombination model fitted to out-of-frame rearrangements, and the resulting probabilities were checked against IGoR. A later analysis scored TCR-TCR, TCR-HLA and TCR-CMV co-occurrence with hypergeometric tests, applying a repertoire-size bias correction to TCR pairs. False discovery rates were estimated in a later analysis by permuting HLA or CMV assignments 20 times. In a later analysis, co-occurring TCRs were grouped using DBSCAN, with TCRdist sequence similarity added in when clustering inside HLA-allele-positive subsets. Repertoires with fewer than 30,000 or more than 120,000 public chains, plus five repertoires with anomalous nucleotide sharing, were excluded from co-occurrence clustering. In TCRdb, the immuneACCESS table is reduced to in-frame sequences with V and J assigned. These tables do not hold every clone; where another copy was compared, an unresolved V gene accounts for under half, and the others remain unexplained. V, J and clone size derive from that table, while D and trimming were established from the DNA sequence. This sample is represented by over 150,000 clones; roughly 71% of them were singletons. Of the sample, roughly 7.5% falls within the top ten clones.

In total, 600 or so healthy bone marrow donors made up the cohort. All cohort members were sampled while nominally healthy, although unrecorded immune exposures were likely present. The donor tested CMV seropositive, placing the donor among the roughly 300 seropositive members of the cohort. A peripheral blood sample was collected from each donor, and TCR beta sequencing was performed on peripheral blood mononuclear cells. Genomic DNA was extracted from the blood cell samples with the Qiagen DNeasy Blood Extraction Kit. The TCR sequence derives from a male donor in good health and CMV-seropositive. The chain is assembled from TRBV4-2 and TRBJ2-7; no confident D gene assignment can be made. The sample taken for sequencing was PBMCs. The nucleotide sequence is given as TGTGCCAGCAGCCACTCCGACGGGTCCCCCTACGAGCAGTACTTC. Its translation is CASSHSDGSPYEQYF.